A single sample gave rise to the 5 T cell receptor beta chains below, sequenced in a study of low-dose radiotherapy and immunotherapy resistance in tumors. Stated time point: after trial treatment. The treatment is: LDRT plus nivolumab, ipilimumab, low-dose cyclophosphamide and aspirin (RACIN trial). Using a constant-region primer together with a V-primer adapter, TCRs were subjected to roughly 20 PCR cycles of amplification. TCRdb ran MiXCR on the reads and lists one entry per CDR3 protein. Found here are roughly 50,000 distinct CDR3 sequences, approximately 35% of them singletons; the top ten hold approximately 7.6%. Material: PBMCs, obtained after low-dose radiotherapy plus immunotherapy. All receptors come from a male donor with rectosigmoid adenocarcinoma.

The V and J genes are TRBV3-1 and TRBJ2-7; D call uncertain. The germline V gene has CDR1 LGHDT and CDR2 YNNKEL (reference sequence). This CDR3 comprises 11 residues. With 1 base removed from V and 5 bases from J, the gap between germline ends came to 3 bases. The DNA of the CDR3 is TGTGCCAGCAGCCAAGTCGACGAGCAGTACTTC. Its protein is CASSQVDEQYF.

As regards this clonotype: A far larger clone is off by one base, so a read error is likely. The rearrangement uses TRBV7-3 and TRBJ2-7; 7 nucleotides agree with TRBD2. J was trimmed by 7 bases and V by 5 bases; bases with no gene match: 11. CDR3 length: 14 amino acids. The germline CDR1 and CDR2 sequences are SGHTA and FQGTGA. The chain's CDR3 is CASSATSASNEQYF. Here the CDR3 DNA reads TGTGCCAGCAGCGCTACTAGCGCCTCCAATGAGCAGTACTTC.

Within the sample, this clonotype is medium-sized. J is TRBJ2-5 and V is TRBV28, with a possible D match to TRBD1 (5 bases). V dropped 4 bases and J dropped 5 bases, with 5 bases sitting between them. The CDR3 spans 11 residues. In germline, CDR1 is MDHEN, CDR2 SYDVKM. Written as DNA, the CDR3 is TGTGCCAGCAGTTCAGGGGAGACCCAGTACTTC. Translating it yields CASSSGETQYF.

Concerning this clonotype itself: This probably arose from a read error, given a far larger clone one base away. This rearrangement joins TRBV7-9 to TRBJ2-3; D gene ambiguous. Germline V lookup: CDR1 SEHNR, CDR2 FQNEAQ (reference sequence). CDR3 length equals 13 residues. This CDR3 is CVSSFPGTDTQYF. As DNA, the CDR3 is TGTGTCAGCAGTTTTCCAGGCACAGATACGCAGTATTTT.

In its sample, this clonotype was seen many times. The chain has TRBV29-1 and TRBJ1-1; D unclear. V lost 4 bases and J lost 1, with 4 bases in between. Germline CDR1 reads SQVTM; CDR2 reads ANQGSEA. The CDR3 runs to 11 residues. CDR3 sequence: CSVGQNTEAFF. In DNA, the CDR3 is TGCAGCGTTGGTCAGAACACTGAAGCTTTCTTT.